A single sample is the source of the 18 T cell receptor beta chains below, sequenced in a study of OX40 agonist ivuxolimab in advanced cancers. Produced via immunoSEQ multiplex PCR; TCRdb's table is partial and in-frame only. The table records 50,000 or so clones, around 88% of them present only once. The sequencing used CD4+ or CD8+ T cells sorted from blood, collected in a trial of the OX40 agonist ivuxolimab. The receptors come from an adult with an advanced solid tumor such as melanoma, head and neck, liver or kidney cancer.

The chain employs TRBV27 and TRBJ2-3, with D uncertain. The CDR3 sequence is 16 residues long. The V gene's germline CDR1 is MNHEY and CDR2 SMNVEV (reference sequence). Trimming shortened V by 5 bases and J by 3 bases, and 18 bases separated the two germline ends. For the CDR3, the DNA is TGTGCCAGCAGTCTACGGACGGCTGTAGGGACAGATACGCAGTATTTT. Residues: CASSLRTAVGTDTQYF.

The chain recombines TRBV20-1 with TRBJ2-3; D is perhaps TRBD2 (5 bases). The CDR3 runs 11 residues. The germline V gene has CDR1 DFQATT and CDR2 SNEGSKA (reference sequence). V lost 6 bases, J lost 5 bases, and 9 bases lay in between. The CDR3 DNA is TGCAGTGCCCTAGCTGTAGATACGCAGTATTTT. Translating gives CSALAVDTQYF.

The genes are TRBV6-6 and TRBJ2-1; a weak D match, TRBD1 (6 bases). This CDR3 is 15 amino acids long. Germline V gene lookup returns CDR1 MNHNY and CDR2 SVGAGI (reference sequence). The V end lost 2 bases, the J end lost 1 base, and 9 bases lay between the germline ends. CDR3 residues: CASSYVQGSYNEQFF. The CDR3 nucleotides are TGTGCCAGCAGTTACGTGCAGGGGTCCTACAATGAGCAGTTCTTC.

The chain carries TRBV9 and TRBJ2-6; TRBD1 might be the D (5 bases). The V end lost 0 bases, the J end lost 4 bases, and 8 bases lay between the germline ends. This CDR3 region has 15 residues. Looked up from germline, CDR1 is SGDLS and CDR2 is YYNGEE. The CDR3 region has the DNA TGTGCCAGCAGCGTAGCTGGGGCCGGGGCCAACGTCCTGACTTTC. Translating it yields CASSVAGAGANVLTF. The full variable domain, its missing parts supplied by reference TRBV9 and TRBJ2-6, is DSGVTQTPKHLITATGQRVTLRCSPRSGDLSVYWYQQSLDQGLQFLIQYYNGEERAKGNILERFSAQQFPDLHSELNLSSLELGDSALYFCASSVAGAGANVLTFGAGSRLTVL.

V and J are TRBV13 and TRBJ2-4, with 7 bases lining up with TRBD2. J lost 11 bases, V lost 3 bases, and 10 bases had no gene match. CDR1 is PRHDT, CDR2 FYEKMQ, per germline (reference sequence). CDR3 size: 14 residues. The CDR3 sequence is CASSLRLAAPFQYF. The CDR3 region has the DNA TGTGCCAGCAGCTTGCGCCTAGCGGCCCCTTTTCAGTACTTC. Variable domain in full (rest from reference TRBV13 and TRBJ2-4): AAGVIQSPRHLIKEKRETATLKCYPIPRHDTVYWYQQGPGQDPQFLISFYEKMQSDKGSIPDRFSAQQFSDYHSELNMSSLELGDSALYFCASSLRLAAPFQYFGAGTRLSVL.

The CDR3 spells CASSLEVPYEQYF. CDR3 sequence (DNA): TGTGCCAGCAGCTTGGAGGTCCCCTACGAGCAGTACTTC. The chain joins TRBV5-8 to TRBJ2-7; D uncertain. Germline V gives CDR1 SGHTS, CDR2 YDEGEE. The CDR3 is 13 residues long. With 0 bases removed from V and 2 bases from J, the gap between germline ends came to 6 bases.

J is TRBJ2-7 and V is TRBV27, with D tentatively TRBD2 (5 bases). Deletions cut 4 bases from V and 2 bases from J, with 9 bases between. Looked up from germline, CDR1 is MNHEY and CDR2 is SMNVEV (reference sequence). The CDR3 runs to 13 residues. CDR3 sequence: CASSYGETYEQYF. Written as DNA, the CDR3 is TGTGCCAGCAGTTATGGGGAGACCTACGAGCAGTACTTC.

J is TRBJ1-4 and V is TRBV6-5, with 8 bases that match TRBD1. Germline trimming cut 5 bases from V and 0 bases from J; bases unmatched to any gene: 2. The germline V gene encodes CDR1 MNHEY and CDR2 SVGAGI. CDR3 length: 15 amino acids. The CDR3 spells CASSRQGTTNEKLFF. The CDR3, as DNA: TGTGCCAGCAGTCGACAGGGGACAACTAATGAAAAACTGTTTTTT.

This chain links TRBV10-3 with TRBJ2-1, with 9 bases lining up with TRBD2. There are 14 residues in the CDR3. Germline trimming cut 2 bases from V and 10 bases from J; bases unmatched to any gene: 6. Germline V CDR1 and CDR2: ENHRY, SYGVKD. In nucleotides, the CDR3 is TGTGCCATCAGTGAGGAGCGGGGGGTCCTGGAGCAGTTCTTC. It is translated as CAISEERGVLEQFF.

This chain uses TRBV4-1 with TRBJ2-5; D call uncertain. V shed 6 bases and J shed 2 bases, with 10 bases lying between them. Germline V gene lookup returns CDR1 MGHRA and CDR2 YSYEKL. The CDR3 is made up of 13 amino acids. This CDR3 is CASSYNPQETQYF. DNA for the CDR3: TGCGCCAGCAGTTACAATCCACAAGAGACCCAGTACTTC.

This clone appeared a single time. The rearrangement links TRBV7-9 to TRBJ1-5; no reliable D call. The CDR3 length is 15 residues. The V end was cut by 9 bases, the J end by 0 bases, with 15 bases between. Germline V CDR1 and CDR2: SEHNR, FQNEAQ (reference sequence). Written as DNA, the CDR3 is TGTGCCAGTGATAGTGAGACGGATAGCAATCAGCCCCAGCATTTT. It translates to CASDSETDSNQPQHF.

Comment on this clone: A read error may account for a junction end that differs from germline. The chain recombines TRBV28 with TRBJ1-3, with D unresolved. CDR1 is MDHEN, CDR2 SYDVKM, per germline. This CDR3 has 15 residues. CDR3 DNA sequence: TGTGCCAGCAGTTCCCCCCGGGTTTCTGTAAACACCATATATTTT. This gives the protein CASSSPRVSVNTIYF.

This clone showed up just once. The genes are TRBV5-8 and TRBJ1-1; TRBD1 might be the D (6 bases). The germline gives CDR1 SGHTS, CDR2 YDEGEE. The CDR3 loop spans 14 amino acids. The germline V and J ends were trimmed by 3 bases and 2 bases, with 11 bases remaining between them. The CDR3 DNA follows: TGTGCCAGCAGCTGGACAGACACTAACACTGAAGCTTTCTTT. This codes for CASSWTDTNTEAFF.

The J gene is TRBJ1-2, the V gene TRBV7-6, with D perhaps matching TRBD1 (6 bases). The CDR3 covers 18 residues. V lost 5 bases and J 2 bases, leaving 24 bases between the germline ends. In germline, CDR1 is SGHVS, CDR2 FNYEAQ. The CDR3 region is CASSPTPSGGGVNYGYTF. The CDR3 DNA is TGTGCCAGCAGCCCAACCCCCTCGGGGGGGGGCGTCAACTATGGCTACACCTTC.

V gene TRBV27 combines with J gene TRBJ2-7; 14 bases map to TRBD2. The CDR3 runs to 16 residues. Germline V gene data show CDR1 as MNHEY and CDR2 as SMNVEV (reference sequence). The trim removed 5 bases at V and 3 bases at J, leaving 6 bases unmatched. The CDR3 spells CASSPGTSGSGYEQYF. The DNA for the CDR3 is TGTGCCAGCAGTCCCGGGACTAGCGGGAGCGGCTACGAGCAGTACTTC.

This chain links TRBV11-2 with TRBJ1-1, with D unclear. Germline V gene lookup returns CDR1 SGHAT and CDR2 FQNNGV. V dropped 3 bases and J dropped 2 bases, with 10 bases sitting between them. This CDR3 has 14 residues. The CDR3 loop reads CASSFGNPNTEAFF. The CDR3 DNA is TGTGCCAGCAGCTTTGGAAACCCCAACACTGAAGCTTTCTTT.

The chain joins TRBV20-1 to TRBJ2-1; no reliable D call. The CDR3 runs 11 residues. V was pared by 6 bases and J by 1 base, with 4 bases between. The V gene's germline CDR1 is DFQATT and CDR2 SNEGSKA (reference sequence). The CDR3 spells CSARSYNEQFF. CDR3 coding DNA: TGCAGTGCCCGGTCCTACAATGAGCAGTTCTTC.

This chain connects TRBV7-9 to TRBJ1-2; D not resolved. V dropped 5 bases and J dropped 6 bases, with 13 bases sitting between them. CDR1 and CDR2 (germline): SEHNR, FQNEAQ (reference sequence). The CDR3 is made up of 13 amino acids. CDR3: CASSAIHLDGYTF. The DNA for the CDR3 is TGTGCCAGCAGCGCGATACACTTGGATGGCTACACCTTC.